This T cell receptor (beta chain) was documented in a study of blood T cell repertoires in COVID-19. At the level of the study: Acute and convalescent COVID-19 samples came from the United States, Italy and Spain. From T cells, B-cell-depleted T cells, or PBMCs came the material, which was cDNA or gDNA.

Enrolled through a virtual design, the participants were between about 18 and 89 years of age and came from 24 US areas. Donors in Cohort 3 who had recovered were those with two negative PCRs, healthcare professional clearance, or resolution of their symptoms. CDR3 size: 16 residues. CDR1 is SGHRS and CDR2 is YFSETQ in the germline V gene. J gave up 1 base and V 3 bases, and 5 bases lay outside the gene matches. This clone was counted only a few times. Here immunoSEQ multiplex PCR was the method, and the copy in TCRdb shows in-frame clones only, minus some. In the table there are 490,000 or so clones, roughly 88% of which are singletons.

The specimen sequenced was PBMCs or T cells enriched from blood (not recorded which). The rearrangement links TRBV5-1 to TRBJ2-2; 8 bases agree with TRBD1. The source is a woman in her thirties or forties who had recovered from COVID-19. The CDR3 reads CASSSSGGVNTGELFF. In nucleotides, the CDR3 is TGCGCCAGCAGCTCCTCAGGGGGCGTGAACACCGGGGAGCTGTTTTTT.